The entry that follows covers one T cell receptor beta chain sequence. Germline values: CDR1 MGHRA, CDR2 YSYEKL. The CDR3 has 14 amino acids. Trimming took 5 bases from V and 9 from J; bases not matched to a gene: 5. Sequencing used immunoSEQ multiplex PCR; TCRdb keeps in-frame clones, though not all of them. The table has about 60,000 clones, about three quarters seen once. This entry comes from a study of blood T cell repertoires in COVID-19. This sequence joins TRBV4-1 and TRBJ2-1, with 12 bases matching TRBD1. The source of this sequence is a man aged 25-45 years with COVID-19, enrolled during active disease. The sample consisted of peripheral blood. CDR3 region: CASSWDRGLGEQFF. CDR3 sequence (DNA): TGCGCCAGCAGCTGGGACAGGGGGCTCGGTGAGCAGTTCTTC.